What follows describes a single T cell receptor (beta chain). The antigen is not known. These data are taken from a study of T cell repertoires in cytomegalovirus infection. About the research overall: CMV epitopes that were recently identified and HLA-C-restricted were used alongside well-studied HLA-B-restricted ones.

TCRdb fed the reads into MiXCR, producing one record per CDR3 protein. The table lists under 850,000 distinct CDR3 sequences, roughly 33% of them singletons. The CDR3 has 15 residues. J gave up 6 bases and V 7 bases, and 7 bases lay outside the gene matches. Germline V gene lookup returns CDR1 MNHEY and CDR2 SVGEGT. The chain combines TRBV6-2 or TRBV6-3 with TRBJ2-7; 15 bases match TRBD2. The sequences come from cultured PBMCs, collected from culture after CMV antigen stimulation. The TCR was taken from a human donor in good health (CMV status not recorded). Some clones in this sample may be carry-over from other donors' samples. CDR3: CASTDKGLAGGEQYF. CDR3 bases: TGTGCCAGCACTGACAAGGGACTAGCGGGAGGCGAGCAGTACTTC.